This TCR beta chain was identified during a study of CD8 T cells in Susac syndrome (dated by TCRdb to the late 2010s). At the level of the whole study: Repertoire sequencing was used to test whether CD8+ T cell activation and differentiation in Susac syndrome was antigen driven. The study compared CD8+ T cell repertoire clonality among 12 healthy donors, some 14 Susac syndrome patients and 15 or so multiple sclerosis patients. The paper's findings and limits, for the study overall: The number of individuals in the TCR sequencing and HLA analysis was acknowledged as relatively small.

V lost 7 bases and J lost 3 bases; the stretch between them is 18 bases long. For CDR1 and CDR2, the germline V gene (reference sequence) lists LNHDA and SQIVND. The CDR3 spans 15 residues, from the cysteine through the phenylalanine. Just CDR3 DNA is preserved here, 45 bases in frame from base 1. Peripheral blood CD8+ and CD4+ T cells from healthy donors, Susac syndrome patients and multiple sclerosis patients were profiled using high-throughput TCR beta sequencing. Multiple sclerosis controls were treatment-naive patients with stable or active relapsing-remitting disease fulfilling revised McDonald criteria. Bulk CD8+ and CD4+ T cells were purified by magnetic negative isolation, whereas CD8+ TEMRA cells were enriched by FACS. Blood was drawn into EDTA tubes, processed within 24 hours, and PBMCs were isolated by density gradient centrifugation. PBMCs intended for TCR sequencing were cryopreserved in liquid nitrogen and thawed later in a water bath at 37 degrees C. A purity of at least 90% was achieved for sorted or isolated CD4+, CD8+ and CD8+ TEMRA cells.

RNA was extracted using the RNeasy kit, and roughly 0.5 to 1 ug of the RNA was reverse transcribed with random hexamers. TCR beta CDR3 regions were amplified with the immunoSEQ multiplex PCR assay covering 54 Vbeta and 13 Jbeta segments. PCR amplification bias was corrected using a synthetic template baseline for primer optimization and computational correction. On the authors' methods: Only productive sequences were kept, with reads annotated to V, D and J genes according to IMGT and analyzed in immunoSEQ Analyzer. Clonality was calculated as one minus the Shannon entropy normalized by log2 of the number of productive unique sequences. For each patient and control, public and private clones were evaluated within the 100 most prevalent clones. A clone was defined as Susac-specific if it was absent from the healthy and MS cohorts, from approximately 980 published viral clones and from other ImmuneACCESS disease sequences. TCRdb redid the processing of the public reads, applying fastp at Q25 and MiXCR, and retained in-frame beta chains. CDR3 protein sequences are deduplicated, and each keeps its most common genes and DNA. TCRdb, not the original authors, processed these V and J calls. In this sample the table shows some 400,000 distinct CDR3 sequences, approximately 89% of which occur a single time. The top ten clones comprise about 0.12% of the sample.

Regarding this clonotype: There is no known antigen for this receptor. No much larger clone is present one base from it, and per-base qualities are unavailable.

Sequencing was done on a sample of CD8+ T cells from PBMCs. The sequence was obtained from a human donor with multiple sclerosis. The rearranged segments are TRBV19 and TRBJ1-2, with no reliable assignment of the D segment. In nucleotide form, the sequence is TGTGCCAGTAATTTTCTCTGGGAGCAGGACTATGGCTACACCTTC. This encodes CASNFLWEQDYGYTF.